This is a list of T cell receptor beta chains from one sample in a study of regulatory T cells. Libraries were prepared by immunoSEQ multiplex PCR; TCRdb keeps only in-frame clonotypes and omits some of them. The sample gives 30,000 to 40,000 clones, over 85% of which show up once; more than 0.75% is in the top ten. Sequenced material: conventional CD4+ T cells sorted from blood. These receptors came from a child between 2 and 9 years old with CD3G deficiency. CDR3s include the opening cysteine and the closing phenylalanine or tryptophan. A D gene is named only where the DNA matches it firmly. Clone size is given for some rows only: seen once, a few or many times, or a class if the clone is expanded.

CASNPHRTDTQYF	TGTGCCAGCAATCCCCACCGCACAGATACGCAGTATTTT	TRBV6-1	-	-	TRBJ2-3
CASSVAWGGGETQYF	TGCGCCAGCAGCGTGGCCTGGGGGGGCGGAGAGACCCAGTACTTC	TRBV5-1	-	-	TRBJ2-5
CASSAGQAPYEQYF	TGTGCCAGCAGCGCGGGACAGGCCCCCTACGAGCAGTACTTC	TRBV7-8	-	TRBD1	TRBJ2-7
CASSTGATLEQYF	TGTGCCAGCAGTACCGGGGCAACTCTCGAGCAGTACTTC	TRBV28	-	-	TRBJ2-7
CASSPSSGNSYNEQFF	TGTGCCAGCAGTCCCTCGAGCGGGAACTCCTACAATGAGCAGTTCTTC	TRBV28	-	TRBD2	TRBJ2-1
CASSRGARGDTQYF	TGTGCCAGTAGTCGGGGGGCAAGGGGAGATACGCAGTATTTT	TRBV19	-	-	TRBJ2-3
CSATPGYEQYF	TGCAGTGCTACCCCCGGTTACGAGCAGTACTTC	TRBV20-1	-	-	TRBJ2-7
CASSPTYEQYF	TGTGCCAGCAGCCCGACCTACGAGCAGTACTTC	TRBV9	-	-	TRBJ2-7
CASSLTGGIGEQYF	TGTGCCAGCAGTTTAACAGGGGGTATAGGCGAGCAGTACTTC	TRBV28	-	TRBD1	TRBJ2-7
CASSLNGQETQYF	TGCGCCAGCAGCTTGAACGGGCAAGAGACCCAGTACTTC	TRBV5-1	-	-	TRBJ2-5
CASSLVGGGSGGYTF	TGTGCCAGCAGTTTAGTTGGTGGGGGTTCAGGTGGCTACACCTTC	TRBV28	once	-	TRBJ1-2
CASSSGQHGYTF	TGTGCCAGCTCGTCGGGACAACATGGCTACACCTTC	TRBV18	once	-	TRBJ1-2
CASSRGPGGDTEAFF	TGCGCCAGCAGCCGAGGCCCAGGGGGGGACACTGAAGCTTTCTTT	TRBV5-1	-	TRBD1	TRBJ1-1
CASSLGHGTGGPEAFF	TGCGCCAGCAGCTTGGGCCACGGGACAGGGGGCCCTGAAGCTTTCTTT	TRBV5-1	-	TRBD1	TRBJ1-1
CASSRRSYEQYF	TGTGCCAGCAGCCGCCGTTCCTACGAGCAGTACTTC	TRBV28	-	-	TRBJ2-7
CASSLGSEPYNEQFF	TGCGCCAGCAGCTTGGGTAGCGAGCCCTACAATGAGCAGTTCTTC	TRBV5-1	few	-	TRBJ2-1
CASSRTVSSYNEQFF	TGCGCCAGCAGCCGGACGGTAAGCTCCTACAATGAGCAGTTCTTC	TRBV5-1	-	-	TRBJ2-1
CASSYHSGRSSNEQFF	TGTGCCAGCAGTTACCATAGCGGGAGGTCTTCCAATGAGCAGTTCTTC	TRBV28	-	TRBD2	TRBJ2-1